The entry below gives a single T cell receptor (beta chain) sequence along with its context. Its target is unknown. The source of the sample is a study of response to subunit inactivated influenza vaccine. Study results and limitations: Few additional T cells are recruited per seasonal influenza vaccination, authors suggested.

Each CDR3 protein gets one entry after TCRdb re-called the RT-PCR reads with MiXCR. The repertoire includes some 500,000 distinct CDR3 sequences, 15% to 20% of them detected once, and 3% to 3.5% sits in the top ten. The sequence came from a man between 50 and 69 years old who received an inactivated influenza vaccine. Material: CD4+ T cells sorted from PBMCs, obtained about 24 months after vaccination.

CDR3 DNA: TGTGCCAGCAGCTGGGGGAACCAAGTTACCCAGTACTTC. It yields the protein CASSWGNQVTQYF. V usage is TRBV7-2 and J usage is TRBJ2-5, with D perhaps assigned TRBD1 or TRBD2 (5 bases each). The CDR3 runs 13 residues. CDR1 and CDR2 from the germline V gene are SGHTA and FQGNSA. Trimming removed 4 bases at V and 8 bases at J, with 14 bases between.